Listed here are 14 T cell receptor beta chains from one sample, sequenced in a study of blood T cell repertoires in COVID-19. Profiled with immunoSEQ multiplex PCR; TCRdb holds only in-frame clones, not every one. The table has 150,000 to 200,000 clones, more than 75% seen once; the top ten hold 8.4%. Sequencing used peripheral blood. These receptors were taken from a woman aged 70 to 79 with acute or convalescent COVID-19.

This clone occurred once. The rearrangement links TRBV10-3 to TRBJ2-3; 9 positions match TRBD2. V was pared by 6 bases and J by 2 bases, with 3 bases of the junction left unmatched. CDR3 length: 14 residues. Germline lookup yields CDR1 ENHRY and CDR2 SYGVKD. The CDR3 protein is CAIRRTSDTDTQYF. The CDR3 coding sequence is TGTGCCATCAGGAGGACTAGCGACACAGATACGCAGTATTTT.

There are a few counts of this clone. The CDR3 DNA follows: TGTGCCAGCAGTTCCCCGCTAGCGGGAGGATCCGAGCAGTACTTC. Translation gives CASSSPLAGGSEQYF. V and J are TRBV6-2 or TRBV6-3 and TRBJ2-7; 11 bases are shared with TRBD2. The CDR3 loop spans 15 amino acids. After removal of 4 bases from V and 6 bases from J, the junction contained 8 bases not matched to a gene. Germline V gene sequence: CDR1 MNHEY, CDR2 SVGEGT.

V is TRBV6-6 and J is TRBJ1-6; TRBD1 agrees at 7 bases. This CDR3 has 15 residues. With 5 bases clipped from V and 10 bases from J, the junction kept 11 bases outside the gene matches. The germline CDR1 and CDR2 sequences are MNHNY and SVGAGI (reference sequence). The CDR3 DNA follows: TGTGCCAGCAGTCTCCCCCGACAGGGAGTCTCACCCCTCCACTTT. Translated, it gives CASSLPRQGVSPLHF.

The rearrangement links TRBV30 to TRBJ2-7; 13 bases line up with TRBD2. V was pared by 0 bases and J by 7 bases, with 6 bases of the junction left unmatched. The CDR3 contains 15 residues. Germline-derived CDR1 and CDR2 are GTSNPN and SVGIG (reference sequence). CDR3 sequence (DNA): TGTGCCTGGAGTGTAGGGAGGACTAGCGGGAGTGAGCAGTACTTC. Translated: CAWSVGRTSGSEQYF.

This clone was detected once. The rearrangement joins TRBV19 to TRBJ2-3, with 11 bases lining up with TRBD2. From germline, CDR1 is LNHDA and CDR2 SQIVND (reference sequence). V lost 0 bases to trimming and J lost 5 bases; unmatched junction nucleotides: 4. The CDR3 totals 16 residues. CDR3 region: CASSIDRLAGRDTQYF. CDR3 DNA sequence: TGTGCCAGTAGTATAGATAGACTAGCGGGACGAGATACGCAGTATTTT.

The sample holds one count of this clone. The CDR3 here is CASSVEQQETQYF. In nucleotides, the CDR3 is TGTGCCAGCAGCGTAGAACAGCAAGAGACCCAGTACTTC. The J gene is TRBJ2-5, the V gene TRBV9; the D is unclear. This CDR3 comprises 13 residues. With 0 bases removed from V and 2 bases from J, the gap between germline ends came to 5 bases. CDR1 is SGDLS, CDR2 YYNGEE, per germline.

V gene TRBV18 combines with J gene TRBJ2-1; 9 bases line up with TRBD1. CDR1 KGHSH and CDR2 LQKENI come from the germline V gene. The CDR3 contains 16 residues. Unmatched junction bases numbered 4, after V lost 3 bases and J lost 1 base. The DNA of the CDR3 is TGTGCCAGCTCACCCGGGACAGGGAGGTCCTACAATGAGCAGTTCTTC. Its translation is CASSPGTGRSYNEQFF. Complete variable domain (other parts from reference TRBV18 and TRBJ2-1): NAGVMQNPRHLVRRRGQEARLRCSPMKGHSHVYWYRQLPEEGLKFMVYLQKENIIDESGMPKERFSAEFPKEGPSILRIQQVVRGDSAAYFCASSPGTGRSYNEQFFGPGTRLTVL.

In this sample, this clone turned up a few times. The rearrangement uses TRBV6-5 and TRBJ2-7; a weak D match, TRBD2 (5 bases). Trimming shortened V by 2 bases and J by 5 bases, and 7 bases separated the two germline ends. Germline CDR1 is MNHEY and CDR2 is SVGAGI. The length of the CDR3 is 12 residues. DNA for the CDR3: TGTGCCAGCAGTTACGAGGGAAACGAGCAGTACTTC. Translated: CASSYEGNEQYF.

CDR3 amino acids: CASSPDWDTEAFF. The CDR3 nucleotides read TGTGCCAGCAGCCCTGACTGGGACACTGAAGCTTTCTTT. This rearrangement joins TRBV6-4 to TRBJ1-1, with unresolved D. The germline gives CDR1 MRHNA, CDR2 SNTAGT. V shed 6 bases and J shed 3 bases, with 11 bases lying between them. The CDR3 sequence is 13 residues long.

The CDR3 region is CATSRESRGSSYNEQFF. Written as DNA, the CDR3 is TGTGCCACCAGCAGAGAGTCACGAGGAAGCTCCTACAATGAGCAGTTCTTC. The rearrangement links TRBV15 to TRBJ2-1; D gene uncertain. CDR3 length: 17 residues. Germline assignment: CDR1 LNHNV and CDR2 YYDKDF (reference sequence). V was cut by 0 bases and J by 0 bases, with 12 bases left in between.

The CDR3 sequence is CASSLDGGGRTQETQYF. CDR3 sequence (DNA): TGTGCCAGCAGCTTAGACGGGGGCGGGAGGACCCAAGAGACCCAGTACTTC. The genes are TRBV7-7 and TRBJ2-5, with 8 bases matching TRBD2. Germline V gene data show CDR1 as SSHAT and CDR2 as FNYEAQ (reference sequence). V lost 1 base and J lost 1; bases outside the gene matches: 8. There are 17 residues in the CDR3.

V gene TRBV11-2 combines with J gene TRBJ2-1; 7 nucleotides match TRBD2. Trimming removed 5 bases from V and 6 bases from J; junction bases left unmatched: 13. Per the germline V gene, CDR1 is SGHAT and CDR2 is FQNNGV. The CDR3 loop spans 16 amino acids. CDR3 nucleotide sequence: TGTGCCAGCAGCCTAGGCTCGGGGAGGGCTATCAATGAGCAGTTCTTC. This codes for CASSLGSGRAINEQFF.

On this clone itself: Additional DNA sequences in this sample encode the identical CDR3. The gene calls are TRBV5-6 and TRBJ2-7; D perhaps matches TRBD1 (6 bases). The CDR3 spans 14 residues. V was trimmed by 1 base and J by 2 bases, leaving 10 bases between them. The germline CDR1 and CDR2 sequences are SGHDT and YYEEEE. The CDR3 DNA is TGTGCCAGCAGCTTGTTGCAGGGGACCTACGAGCAGTACTTC. It is translated as CASSLLQGTYEQYF.

The rearrangement joins TRBV4-3 to TRBJ2-3, with TRBD1 matching 7 bases. CDR3 length: 17 residues. V shed 4 bases and J 0 bases; nucleotides not matched to a gene: 10. CDR1 and CDR2 (germline): LGHNA, YSLEER. CDR3 residues: CASSPSTGWESTDTQYF. As DNA, the CDR3 is TGCGCCAGCAGCCCTTCGACAGGGTGGGAGAGCACAGATACGCAGTATTTT.